Below, 27 T cell receptor beta chains from the same sample are listed, as sequenced in a study of T-cell reconstitution after alpha-beta-depleted transplantation in children. Researchers prepared the TCRbeta library using unique molecular identifiers, the study reports. TCRdb recomputed calls from the PCR reads with MiXCR, one row per CDR3 protein. The sample holds approximately 300,000 distinct CDR3 sequences, around a tenth seen once. Material: PBMCs, obtained before TCRalphabeta/CD19-depleted stem cell transplant. Source of these receptors: a boy under two years old with acute myeloid leukemia, due to receive a stem cell transplant.

This clonotype was observed many times. This chain links TRBV12-3 or TRBV12-4 with TRBJ2-7, with D perhaps given as TRBD1 or TRBD2 (5 bases each). This CDR3 comprises 14 residues. Deletions cut 3 bases from V and 1 base from J, with 10 bases between. The CDR3 DNA reads as TGTGCCAGCAGTTTCCCGGGACGGTCCTACGAGCAGTACTTC. Amino acid sequence: CASSFPGRSYEQYF.

This clonotype was recorded many times. The chain links TRBV15 to TRBJ2-1; the match to TRBD1 covers 10 bases. The CDR3 has 16 amino acids. The J segment lost 9 bases and the V segment lost 0 bases, leaving 8 bases of the junction unmatched. CDR1 is LNHNV and CDR2 is YYDKDF in the germline V gene (reference sequence). CDR3 amino acids: CATSRDKRQGAGEQFF. CDR3 DNA: TGTGCCACCAGCAGAGATAAGAGACAGGGGGCTGGTGAGCAGTTCTTC.

This clonotype was seen at least ten times. This sequence joins TRBV29-1 and TRBJ2-7; D is unclear. There are 13 residues in the CDR3. Trimming cost V 6 bases and J 2 bases, with 14 bases left between them. Looked up from germline, CDR1 is SQVTM and CDR2 is ANQGSEA. In DNA form, the CDR3 reads TGCAGCGTCCAACCACGGTTCACCTACGAGCAGTACTTC. Protein sequence: CSVQPRFTYEQYF.

This clonotype came up many times. The CDR3 DNA reads as TGTGCCAGCAGTTATCGACAGGGATTAAGTTACGAGCAGTACTTC. Protein sequence: CASSYRQGLSYEQYF. J is TRBJ2-7 and V is TRBV12-3 or TRBV12-4; TRBD1 agrees at 7 bases. CDR3 length: 15 amino acids. The V and J ends lost 4 bases and 4 bases, in that order; junction bases with no gene match: 10.

This clonotype showed up many times. This chain joins TRBV5-5 and TRBJ1-2; D may be TRBD1 (6 bases). The CDR3 covers 13 residues. V shed 2 bases and J shed 7 bases, with 12 bases lying between them. Per the germline V gene, CDR1 is SGHKS and CDR2 is YYEKEE (reference sequence). The CDR3, as DNA: TGTGCCAGCAGCTTCAGACAGGAGCGTGGCTACACCTTC. Translation: CASSFRQERGYTF.

The sample holds many counts of this clonotype. The chain carries TRBV10-3 and TRBJ2-7; D possibly corresponds to TRBD1 (6 bases). Germline assignment: CDR1 ENHRY and CDR2 SYGVKD. CDR3 size: 16 residues. V was trimmed by 3 bases and J by 1 base, leaving 16 bases between them. In DNA, the CDR3 is TGTGCCATCAGTGACGTCGAAGGACAGTCGTCCTACGAGCAGTACTTC. This sequence encodes CAISDVEGQSSYEQYF.

The chain employs TRBV28 and TRBJ1-5; 8 bases fit TRBD1. V dropped 6 bases and J dropped 5; count of bases not matched to a gene: 6. CDR1 is MDHEN and CDR2 is SYDVKM in the germline V gene. This CDR3 spans 14 amino acids. DNA of the CDR3: TGTGCCAGCAGGTACAGGGGGGGCCATCAGCCCCAGCATTTT. Amino acid sequence: CASRYRGGHQPQHF.

The rearrangement joins TRBV6-6 to TRBJ1-2; a possible D gene is TRBD1 (6 bases). Germline CDR1 MNHNY, CDR2 SVGAGI (reference sequence). This CDR3 has 13 amino acids. With 0 bases removed from V and 7 bases from J, the gap between germline ends came to 9 bases. CDR3 DNA: TGTGCCAGCAGTTACTCCAGGGGAAGTGGCTACACCTTC. Protein product: CASSYSRGSGYTF.

This clonotype was detected ten times or more. The chain combines TRBV5-1 with TRBJ2-1; 7 positions match TRBD2. Trimming took 2 bases from V and 9 from J; bases not matched to a gene: 5. This CDR3 has 13 residues. CDR1 and CDR2 (germline): SGHRS, YFSETQ. This CDR3 reads CASSLRLAFEQFF. As DNA, the CDR3 is TGCGCCAGCAGCTTACGACTAGCTTTTGAGCAGTTCTTC.

Turning to this clonotype: A single base separates this from a much larger clone, so it may be a read error. J is TRBJ1-5 and V is TRBV20-1; 7 positions match TRBD1. CDR3 length: 13 amino acids. V shed 7 bases and J 4 bases; nucleotides not matched to a gene: 7. Germline CDR1 is DFQATT and CDR2 is SNEGSKA (reference sequence). CDR3 region: CSGEQGGNQPQHF. The CDR3 nucleotides read TGCAGTGGAGAGCAGGGGGGGAATCAGCCCCAGCATTTT.

This clonotype was observed many times. This chain joins TRBV7-6 and TRBJ2-7; no definite D call. Germline V gives CDR1 SGHVS, CDR2 FNYEAQ. The CDR3 consists of 17 residues. V was trimmed by 3 bases and J by 6 bases, leaving 24 bases between them. CDR3 in amino acids: CASSFRLPRHFLGEQYF. CDR3 in DNA: TGTGCCAGCAGCTTTCGCCTACCCAGGCATTTTTTGGGCGAGCAGTACTTC. The variable domain in full, completed from reference TRBV7-6 and TRBJ2-7, reads GAGVSQSPRYKVTKRGQDVALRCDPISGHVSLYWYRQALGQGPEFLTYFNYEAQQDKSGLPNDRFSAERPEGSISTLTIQRTEQRDSAMYRCASSFRLPRHFLGEQYFGPGTRLTVT.

Turning to this clonotype: This may be a read error, as it is one base from a much larger clone. The V gene is TRBV14, the J gene TRBJ2-5; D gene unclear. The CDR3 contains 16 residues. The V and J ends lost 1 base and 6 bases respectively, with 18 bases between them. The germline CDR1 and CDR2 sequences are SGHDN and FVKESK. CDR3 in DNA: TGTGCCAGCAGCCAAGGTCTCAGTCGGCCTACGAAGACCCAGTACTTC. Translation gives CASSQGLSRPTKTQYF.

There are many counts of this clonotype. The chain has TRBV7-6 and TRBJ2-7; TRBD1 agrees at 12 bases. V lost 0 bases to trimming and J lost 6 bases; unmatched junction nucleotides: 3. The germline CDR1 and CDR2 sequences are SGHVS and FNYEAQ. This CDR3 region has 15 residues. The CDR3 sequence is CASSLAGQGAGEQYF. The CDR3 DNA follows: TGTGCCAGCAGCTTAGCGGGACAGGGGGCAGGCGAGCAGTACTTC. The full variable domain, completed using reference TRBV7-6 and TRBJ2-7, is GAGVSQSPRYKVTKRGQDVALRCDPISGHVSLYWYRQALGQGPEFLTYFNYEAQQDKSGLPNDRFSAERPEGSISTLTIQRTEQRDSAMYRCASSLAGQGAGEQYFGPGTRLTVT.

As to this clonotype: This may be a read error: a much more frequent sequence differs by one nucleotide. V gene TRBV6-2 or TRBV6-3 combines with J gene TRBJ2-3, with D perhaps assigned TRBD1 or TRBD2 (5 bases each). Germline V gene data show CDR1 as MNHEY and CDR2 as SVGEGT. The CDR3 covers 13 residues. V was trimmed by 0 bases and J by 8 bases, leaving 9 bases between them. The DNA for the CDR3 is TGTGCCAGCAGTTACTCGAGGGACGGTACGCAGTATTTT. Protein product: CASSYSRDGTQYF.

On this clonotype itself: A clone one base away is much larger, so this may be a read error. The rearrangement joins TRBV5-6 to TRBJ2-7, with D maybe TRBD2 (5 bases). The CDR3 is 13 amino acids. Germline CDR1 SGHDT, CDR2 YYEEEE. The DNA for the CDR3 is TGTGCCAGCAGCTTGATACGGGAATCCGAGCAGAACTTC. This sequence encodes CASSLIRESEQNF.

In this sample, this clonotype turned up many times. This chain connects TRBV29-1 to TRBJ1-4; tentative D call: TRBD1 (5 bases). V was cut by 7 bases and J by 3 bases, with 15 bases left in between. CDR1 SQVTM and CDR2 ANQGSEA come from the germline V gene. The CDR3 is made up of 14 amino acids. CDR3 sequence: CSANSGTANEKLFF. The DNA of the CDR3 is TGCAGCGCGAACTCAGGGACGGCTAATGAAAAACTGTTTTTT.

Concerning this clonotype itself: Since a much larger clone is just one base distant, this may be a read error. The J gene is TRBJ2-5, the V gene TRBV4-2; D tentatively fits TRBD1 or TRBD2 (5 bases each). The CDR3 is made up of 14 amino acids. Germline V lookup: CDR1 LGHNA, CDR2 YNFKEQ. CDR3: CASSHRQREEAQYF. Written as DNA, the CDR3 is TGTGCCAGCAGCCATAGACAGAGGGAAGAGGCCCAGTACTTC.

This clonotype was counted many times. V and J are TRBV28 and TRBJ2-7; 9 nucleotides align to TRBD2. J was trimmed by 3 bases and V by 0 bases; bases with no gene match: 3. The CDR3 extends over 15 amino acids. The germline V gene has CDR1 MDHEN and CDR2 SYDVKM. This CDR3 reads CASSLWLAGHYEQYF. CDR3 in DNA: TGTGCCAGCAGTTTATGGCTAGCGGGGCACTACGAGCAGTACTTC.

This clonotype came up many times. This chain links TRBV7-9 with TRBJ2-7, with TRBD2 matching over 9 bases. Trimming removed 5 bases from V and 1 base from J; junction bases left unmatched: 9. Germline assignment: CDR1 SEHNR and CDR2 FQNEAQ (reference sequence). This CDR3 has 16 residues. CDR3 in amino acids: CASSPFRLAGSYEQYF. In DNA, the CDR3 is TGTGCCAGCAGCCCCTTCCGGCTAGCGGGGTCCTACGAGCAGTACTTC.

This clonotype was counted at least ten times. The V call is TRBV12-3 or TRBV12-4, the J call TRBJ2-2, with 8 bases matching TRBD2. Trimming at V came to 5 bases and at J to 3 bases, leaving 8 bases not matched to a gene. The length of the CDR3 is 16 residues. The CDR3 region has the DNA TGTGCCAGCAGTCCCCGGGGAGCGGGAGACACCGGGGAGCTGTTTTTT. As protein: CASSPRGAGDTGELFF.

The table lists this clonotype with many counts. The chain couples TRBV7-2 to TRBJ2-1; 10 nucleotides align to TRBD2. The CDR3 length is 17 residues. The germline V gene has CDR1 SGHTA and CDR2 FQGNSA. The V and J ends lost 4 bases and 6 bases, in that order; junction bases with no gene match: 12. The CDR3 is CASSSRSGTSAPNEQFF. CDR3 DNA: TGTGCCAGCAGCTCGCGCTCCGGGACTAGCGCCCCCAATGAGCAGTTCTTC.

As concerns this clonotype: One end of the junction is discordant with germline, which a read error may explain. CDR3 DNA: TGCCCCAGCAGCTTGGTGGGCCGGCCCTACGAGCAGTACTTC. This encodes CPSSLVGRPYEQYF. The chain uses TRBV5-1 and TRBJ2-7; D unresolved. The CDR3 covers 14 residues. Germline lookup yields CDR1 SGHRS and CDR2 YFSETQ.

Concerning this clonotype itself: A read error may be the cause here, since a much bigger clone is one base away. The chain is built from TRBV7-3 and TRBJ2-2, with D possibly matching TRBD1 (7 bases). The CDR3 is 15 residues long. Germline V gene data show CDR1 as SGHTA and CDR2 as FQGTGA. The CDR3 sequence is CASSSGTAAAGGLFF. The CDR3 nucleotides are TGTGCCAGCAGCTCCGGGACAGCGGCTGCCGGGGGGCTGTTTTTT.

This clonotype has a count of ten or more. The chain couples TRBV27 to TRBJ2-7; D uncertain. V was clipped by 7 bases and J by 4 bases, with 14 bases between them. Germline V gives CDR1 MNHEY, CDR2 SMNVEV (reference sequence). CDR3 length: 13 residues. This CDR3 reads CASKTGVGYEQYF. CDR3 coding DNA: TGTGCCAGCAAGACTGGAGTAGGTTACGAGCAGTACTTC.

This chain uses TRBV20-1 with TRBJ2-7, with 9 nucleotides matching TRBD1. The CDR3 contains 15 residues. The germline V gene has CDR1 DFQATT and CDR2 SNEGSKA (reference sequence). Trimming took 2 bases from V and 0 from J; bases not matched to a gene: 5. The chain's CDR3 is CSARIPGQGSYEQYF. The CDR3 DNA reads as TGCAGTGCTAGAATCCCGGGACAGGGCTCCTACGAGCAGTACTTC.

In this sample, this clonotype turned up a few times. The chain carries TRBV10-3 and TRBJ2-6; no reliable D call. V gave up 8 bases and J gave up 0 bases, with 5 bases separating them. The CDR3 spans 13 residues. Germline V gene lookup returns CDR1 ENHRY and CDR2 SYGVKD. The DNA of the CDR3 is TGTGCCATCTCTAGCTCTGGGGCCAACGTCCTGACTTTC. The encoded protein is CAISSSGANVLTF.

This chain connects TRBV21-1 to TRBJ2-7. TRBV21-1 is termed a pseudogene. The CDR3 runs to 14 residues. CDR3 protein: CASSKVVVAYEQYF. The CDR3, as DNA: TGTGCCAGCAGCAAAGTGGTGGTAGCCTACGAGCAGTACTTC.